What follows describes a single T cell receptor (beta chain). Antigen unknown. For TCR beta, libraries came from quantitative 5'-RACE with molecular barcodes. TCRdb itself ran the 5' RACE reads through MiXCR, one entry per CDR3 protein. The sample has 500,000 to 550,000 distinct CDR3 sequences, about 13% seen once; the top ten hold approximately 6.2%. The ends were cut back, 2 bases at V and 0 bases at J, with 10 bases in the middle. The CDR3 runs to 16 residues. Germline assignment: CDR1 SGHTA and CDR2 FQGNSA. The data are from a study of CD8 T cells in ankylosing spondylitis. Findings and limits, study-wide: The clones that were linked to disease were reported to be significantly enriched in matched synovial fluid samples from ankylosing spondylitis patients. Certain motif variants had earlier appeared in reactive arthritis synovial fluid and blood. Clones linked to disease, bearing a CD8+ phenotype, were relatively rare in peripheral blood. Ankylosing spondylitis blood appeared to be characterized by a TCR beta motif of several highly homologous variants.

The specimen sequenced was blood, either unsorted or a sorted T cell fraction (not recorded which). The receptor was derived from a male donor with ankylosing spondylitis. The J gene is TRBJ2-2, the V gene TRBV7-2; D remains unclear. CDR3 sequence: CASSLTRAANTGELFF. The CDR3 region has the DNA TGTGCCAGCAGCTTAACGAGAGCAGCGAACACCGGGGAGCTGTTTTTT.